This TCR beta chain was recovered during a study of T cells after somatic rescue of genetic block. Here immunoSEQ multiplex PCR was the method, and the copy in TCRdb shows in-frame clones only, minus some. The sample holds 15,000 or so clones, around 70% seen once. CDR1 and CDR2 from the germline V gene are MNHEY and SMNVEV (reference sequence). After removal of 3 bases from V and 3 bases from J, the junction contained 9 bases not matched to a gene. The CDR3 runs to 16 residues. The J gene is TRBJ2-3, the V gene TRBV27, with 7 bases fitting TRBD2. This TCR derives from a boy younger than 18. Sequencing was carried out using peripheral blood mononuclear cells (PBMCs). The CDR3 nucleotides are TGTGCCAGCAGTTTCAGCCTGACTAGCTTTACAGATACGCAGTATTTT. Encoded protein: CASSFSLTSFTDTQYF.